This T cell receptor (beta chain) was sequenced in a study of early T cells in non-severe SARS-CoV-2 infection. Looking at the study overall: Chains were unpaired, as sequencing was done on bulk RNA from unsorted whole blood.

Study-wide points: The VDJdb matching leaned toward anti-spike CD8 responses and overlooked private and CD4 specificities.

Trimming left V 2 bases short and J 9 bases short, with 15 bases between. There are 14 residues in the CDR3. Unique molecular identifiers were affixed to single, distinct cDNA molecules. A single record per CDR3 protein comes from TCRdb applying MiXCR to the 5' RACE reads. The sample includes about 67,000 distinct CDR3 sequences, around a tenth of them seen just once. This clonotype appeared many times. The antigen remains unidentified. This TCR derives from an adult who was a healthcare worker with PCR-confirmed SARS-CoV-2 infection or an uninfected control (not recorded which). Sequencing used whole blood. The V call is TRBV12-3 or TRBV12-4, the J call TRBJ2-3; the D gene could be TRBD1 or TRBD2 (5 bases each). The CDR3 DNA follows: TGTGCCAGCAGTTTAACTAGAGGGGTGGTGACGCAGTATTTT. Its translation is CASSLTRGVVTQYF.